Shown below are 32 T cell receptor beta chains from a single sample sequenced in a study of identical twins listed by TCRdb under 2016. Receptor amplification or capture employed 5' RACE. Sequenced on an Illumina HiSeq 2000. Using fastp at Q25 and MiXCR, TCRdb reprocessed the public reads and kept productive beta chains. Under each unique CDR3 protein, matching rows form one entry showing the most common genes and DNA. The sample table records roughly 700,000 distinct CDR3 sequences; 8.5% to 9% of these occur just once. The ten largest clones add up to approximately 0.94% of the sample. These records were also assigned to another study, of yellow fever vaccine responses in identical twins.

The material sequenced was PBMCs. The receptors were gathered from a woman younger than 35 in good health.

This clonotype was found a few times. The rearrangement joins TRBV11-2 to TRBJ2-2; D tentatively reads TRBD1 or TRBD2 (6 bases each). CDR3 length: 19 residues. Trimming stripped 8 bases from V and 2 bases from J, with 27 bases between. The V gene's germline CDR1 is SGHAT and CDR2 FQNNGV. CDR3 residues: CASPFWTMGTLKNTGELFF. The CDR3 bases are TGTGCCAGCCCATTTTGGACTATGGGGACATTGAAAAACACCGGGGAGCTGTTTTTT.

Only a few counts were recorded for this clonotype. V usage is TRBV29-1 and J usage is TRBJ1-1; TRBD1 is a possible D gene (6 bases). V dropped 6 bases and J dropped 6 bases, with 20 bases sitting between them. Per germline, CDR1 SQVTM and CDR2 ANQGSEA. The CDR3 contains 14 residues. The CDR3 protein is CSVWTAVTGAEAFF. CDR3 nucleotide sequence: TGCAGCGTGTGGACAGCGGTTACGGGGGCTGAAGCTTTCTTT.

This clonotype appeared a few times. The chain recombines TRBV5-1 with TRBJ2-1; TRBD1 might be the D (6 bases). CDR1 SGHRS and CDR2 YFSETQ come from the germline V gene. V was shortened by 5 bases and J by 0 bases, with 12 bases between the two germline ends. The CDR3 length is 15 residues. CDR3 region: CASRAGQSSYNEQFF. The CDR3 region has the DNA TGCGCCAGCAGGGCTGGACAGAGCTCCTACAATGAGCAGTTCTTC.

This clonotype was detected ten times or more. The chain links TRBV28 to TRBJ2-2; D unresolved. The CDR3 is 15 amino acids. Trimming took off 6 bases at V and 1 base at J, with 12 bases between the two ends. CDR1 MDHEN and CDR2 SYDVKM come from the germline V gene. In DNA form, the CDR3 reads TGTGCCAGCAGCACCTTGGACGTGAACACCGGGGAGCTGTTTTTT. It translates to CASSTLDVNTGELFF.

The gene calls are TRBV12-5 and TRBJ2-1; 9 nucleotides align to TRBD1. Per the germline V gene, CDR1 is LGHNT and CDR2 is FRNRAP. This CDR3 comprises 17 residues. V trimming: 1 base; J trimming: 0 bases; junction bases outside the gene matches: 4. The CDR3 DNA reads TGTGCTAGTGGTTTGGATTGGACAGGGGACTCCTACAATGAGCAGTTCTTC. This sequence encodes CASGLDWTGDSYNEQFF.

CDR3 nucleotide sequence: TGTGCCAGCAGTTTCATTAGCGGGGGGGGCCCCTACGAGCAGTACTTC. Amino acids: CASSFISGGGPYEQYF. This sequence joins TRBV28 and TRBJ2-7, with 11 nucleotides matching TRBD2. This CDR3 spans 16 amino acids. The V gene end was trimmed by 3 bases and the J gene end by 2 bases; junction bases not matched to a gene: 6. Germline V gives CDR1 MDHEN, CDR2 SYDVKM.

This CDR3 is CSARIQGIRNTIYF. CDR3 sequence (DNA): TGCAGTGCTAGAATCCAGGGGATTCGAAACACCATATATTTT. The chain combines TRBV20-1 with TRBJ1-3; tentatively, D is TRBD1 (6 bases). The germline V gene has CDR1 DFQATT and CDR2 SNEGSKA (reference sequence). Between the trimmed V and J ends, which lost 2 bases and 5 bases, there was a span of 13 bases. The CDR3 consists of 14 residues.

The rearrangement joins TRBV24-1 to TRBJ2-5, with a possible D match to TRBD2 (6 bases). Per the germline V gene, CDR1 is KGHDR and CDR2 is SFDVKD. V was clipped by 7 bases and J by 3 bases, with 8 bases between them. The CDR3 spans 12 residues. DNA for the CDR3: TGTGCCACCAGCGGGGGAGAAGAGACCCAGTACTTC. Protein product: CATSGGEETQYF.

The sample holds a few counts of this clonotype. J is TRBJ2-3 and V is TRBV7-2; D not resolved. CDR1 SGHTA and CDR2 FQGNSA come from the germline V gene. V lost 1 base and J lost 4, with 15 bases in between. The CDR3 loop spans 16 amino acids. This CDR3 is CASSLDGPTVPDTQYF. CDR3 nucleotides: TGTGCCAGCAGCTTAGATGGGCCTACCGTCCCAGATACGCAGTATTTT.

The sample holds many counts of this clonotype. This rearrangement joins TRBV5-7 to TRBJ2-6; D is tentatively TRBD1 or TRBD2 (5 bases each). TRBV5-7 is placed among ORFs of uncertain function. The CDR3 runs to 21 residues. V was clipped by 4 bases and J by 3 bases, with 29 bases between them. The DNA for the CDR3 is TGTGCCAGCAGCCGTATAATAACGGGACCGACTATTCCTGGTGGGGCCAACGTCCTGACTTTC. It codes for CASSRIITGPTIPGGANVLTF.

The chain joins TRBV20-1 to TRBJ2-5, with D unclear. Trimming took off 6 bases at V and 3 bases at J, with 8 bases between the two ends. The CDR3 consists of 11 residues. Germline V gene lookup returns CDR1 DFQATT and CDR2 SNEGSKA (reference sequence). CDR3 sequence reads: CSAKHKETQYF. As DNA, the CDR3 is TGCAGTGCCAAGCATAAAGAGACCCAGTACTTC.

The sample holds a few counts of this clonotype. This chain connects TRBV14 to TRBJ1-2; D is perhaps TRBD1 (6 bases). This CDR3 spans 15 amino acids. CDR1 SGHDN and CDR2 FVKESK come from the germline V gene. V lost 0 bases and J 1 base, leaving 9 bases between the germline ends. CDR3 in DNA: TGTGCCAGCAGCCAAGATTACAGGGATAACTATGGCTACACCTTC. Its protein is CASSQDYRDNYGYTF.

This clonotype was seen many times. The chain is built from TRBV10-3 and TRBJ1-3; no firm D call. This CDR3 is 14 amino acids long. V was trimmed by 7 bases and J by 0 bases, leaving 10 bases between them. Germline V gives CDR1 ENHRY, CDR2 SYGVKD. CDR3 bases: TGTGCCATCAACGCGGGAGTCTCTGGAAACACCATATATTTT. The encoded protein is CAINAGVSGNTIYF.

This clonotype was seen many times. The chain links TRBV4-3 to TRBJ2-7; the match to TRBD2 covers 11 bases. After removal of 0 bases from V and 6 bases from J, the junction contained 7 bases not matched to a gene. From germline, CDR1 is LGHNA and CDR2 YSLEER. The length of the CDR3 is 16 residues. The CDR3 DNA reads TGCGCCAGCAGCCAAGAAGCAGGTAGCGGGAGGGGCGAGCAGTACTTC. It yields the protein CASSQEAGSGRGEQYF.

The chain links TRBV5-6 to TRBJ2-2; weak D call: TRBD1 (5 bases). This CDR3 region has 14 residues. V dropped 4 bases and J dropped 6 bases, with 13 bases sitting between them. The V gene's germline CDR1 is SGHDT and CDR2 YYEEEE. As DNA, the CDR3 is TGTGCCAGCAGCCCCAGGGTCCTGGCCGGGGAGCTGTTTTTT. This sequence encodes CASSPRVLAGELFF.

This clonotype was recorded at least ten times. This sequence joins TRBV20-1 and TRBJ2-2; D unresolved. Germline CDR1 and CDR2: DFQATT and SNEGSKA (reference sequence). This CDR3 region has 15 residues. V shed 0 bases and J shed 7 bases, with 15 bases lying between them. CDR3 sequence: CSARDLESGVGELFF. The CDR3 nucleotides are TGCAGTGCTAGAGACTTGGAGAGTGGCGTCGGGGAGCTGTTTTTT.

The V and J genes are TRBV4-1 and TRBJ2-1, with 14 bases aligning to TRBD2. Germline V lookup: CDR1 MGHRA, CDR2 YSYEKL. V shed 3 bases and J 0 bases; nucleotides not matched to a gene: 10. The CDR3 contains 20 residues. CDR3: CASSQLRTSGGLSSYNEQFF. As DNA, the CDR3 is TGCGCCAGCAGCCAGCTCAGGACTAGCGGGGGGCTGAGCTCCTACAATGAGCAGTTCTTC.

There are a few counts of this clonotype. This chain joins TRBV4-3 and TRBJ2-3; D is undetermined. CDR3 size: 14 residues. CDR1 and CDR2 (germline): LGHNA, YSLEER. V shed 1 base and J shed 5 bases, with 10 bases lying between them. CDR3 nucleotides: TGCGCCAGCAGCCAAGGGACCGCGGTAGATACGCAGTATTTT. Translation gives CASSQGTAVDTQYF.

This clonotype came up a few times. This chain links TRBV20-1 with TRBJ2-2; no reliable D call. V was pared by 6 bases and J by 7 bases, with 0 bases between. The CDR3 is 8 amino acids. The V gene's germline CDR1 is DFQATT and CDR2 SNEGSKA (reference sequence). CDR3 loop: CSAGELFF. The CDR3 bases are TGCAGTGCCGGGGAGCTGTTTTTT.

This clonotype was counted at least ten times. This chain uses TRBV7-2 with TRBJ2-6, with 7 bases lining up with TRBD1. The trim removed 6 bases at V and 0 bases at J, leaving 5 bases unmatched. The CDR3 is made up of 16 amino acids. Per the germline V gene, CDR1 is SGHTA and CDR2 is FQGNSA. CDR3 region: CASSLAGGSGANVLTF. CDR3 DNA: TGTGCCAGCAGTCTGGCAGGGGGCTCTGGGGCCAACGTCCTGACTTTC. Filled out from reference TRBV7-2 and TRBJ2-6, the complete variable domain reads GAGVSQSPSNKVTEKGKDVELRCDPISGHTALYWYRQSLGQGLEFLIYFQGNSAPDKSGLPSDRFSAERTGGSVSTLTIQRTQQEDSAVYLCASSLAGGSGANVLTFGAGSRLTVL.

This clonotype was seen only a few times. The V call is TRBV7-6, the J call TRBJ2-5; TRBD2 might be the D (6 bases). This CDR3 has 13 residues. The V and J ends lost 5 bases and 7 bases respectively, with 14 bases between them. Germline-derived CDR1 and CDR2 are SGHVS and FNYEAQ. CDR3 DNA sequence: TGTGCCAGCAGCGCGACTGGAGCGGGGACCCAGTACTTC. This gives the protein CASSATGAGTQYF.

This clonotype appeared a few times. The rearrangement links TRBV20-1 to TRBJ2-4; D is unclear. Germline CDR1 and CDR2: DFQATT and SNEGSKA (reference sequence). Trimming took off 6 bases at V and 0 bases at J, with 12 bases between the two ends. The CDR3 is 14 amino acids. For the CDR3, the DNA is TGCAGTGCCGAGGCAGTAATAGCCAAAAACATTCAGTACTTC. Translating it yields CSAEAVIAKNIQYF.

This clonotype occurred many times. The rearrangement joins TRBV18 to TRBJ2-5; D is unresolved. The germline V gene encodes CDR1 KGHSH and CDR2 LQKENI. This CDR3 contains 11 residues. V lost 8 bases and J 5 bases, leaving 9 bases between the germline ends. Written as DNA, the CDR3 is TGTGCCAGCAGCCCTGTGGAGACCCAGTACTTC. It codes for CASSPVETQYF.

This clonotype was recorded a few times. CDR3 sequence reads: CASSPVGTTSYEQYF. In DNA, the CDR3 is TGCGCCAGCAGCCCGGTAGGGACAACTTCCTACGAGCAGTACTTC. This rearrangement joins TRBV5-1 to TRBJ2-7; possible D gene TRBD1, 6 bases. V lost 4 bases to trimming and J lost 1 base, with 15 bases between them. Germline V gene data show CDR1 as SGHRS and CDR2 as YFSETQ. The CDR3 totals 15 residues.

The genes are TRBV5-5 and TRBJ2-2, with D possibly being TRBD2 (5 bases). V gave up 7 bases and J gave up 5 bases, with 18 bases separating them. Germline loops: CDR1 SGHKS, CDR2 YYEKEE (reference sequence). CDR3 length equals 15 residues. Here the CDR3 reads CASARGAQDTGELFF. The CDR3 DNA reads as TGTGCCAGCGCCCGGGGAGCGCAGGATACCGGGGAGCTGTTTTTT.

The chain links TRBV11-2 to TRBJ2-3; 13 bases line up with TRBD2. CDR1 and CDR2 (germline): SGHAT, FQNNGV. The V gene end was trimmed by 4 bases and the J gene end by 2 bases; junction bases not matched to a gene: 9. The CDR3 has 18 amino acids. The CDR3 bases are TGTGCCAGCAGCTCCTTCGGGACTAGCGGGACCTTCACAGATACGCAGTATTTT. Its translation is CASSSFGTSGTFTDTQYF.

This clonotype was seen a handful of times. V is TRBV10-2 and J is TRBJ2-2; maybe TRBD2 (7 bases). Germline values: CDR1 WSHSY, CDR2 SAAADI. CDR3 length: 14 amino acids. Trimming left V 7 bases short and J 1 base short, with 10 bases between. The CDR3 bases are TGCGCCAGCAAGAGGGGGGGGAACACCGGGGAGCTGTTTTTT. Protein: CASKRGGNTGELFF.

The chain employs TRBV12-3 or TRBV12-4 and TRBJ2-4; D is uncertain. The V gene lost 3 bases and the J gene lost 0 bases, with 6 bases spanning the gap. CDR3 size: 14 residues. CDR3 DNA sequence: TGTGCCAGCAGTTTTCGACTAGCCAAAAACATTCAGTACTTC. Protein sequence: CASSFRLAKNIQYF.

The chain's CDR3 is CASSYLVSGSDDEQFF. The DNA for the CDR3 is TGTGCCAGCAGTTACCTGGTGAGCGGGAGTGATGATGAGCAGTTCTTC. The chain combines TRBV6-2 or TRBV6-3 with TRBJ2-1; 8 bases are shared with TRBD2. This CDR3 is built from 16 residues. CDR1 and CDR2 from the germline V gene are MNHEY and SVGEGT. Unmatched junction bases numbered 11, after V lost 2 bases and J lost 8 bases.

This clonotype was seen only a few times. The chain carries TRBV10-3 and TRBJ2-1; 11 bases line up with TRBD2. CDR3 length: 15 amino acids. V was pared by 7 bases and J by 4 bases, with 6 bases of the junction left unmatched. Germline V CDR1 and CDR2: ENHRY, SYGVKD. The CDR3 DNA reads TGTGCCATCAATAAACTAGCGGGAGCGTACAATGAGCAGTTCTTC. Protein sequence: CAINKLAGAYNEQFF.

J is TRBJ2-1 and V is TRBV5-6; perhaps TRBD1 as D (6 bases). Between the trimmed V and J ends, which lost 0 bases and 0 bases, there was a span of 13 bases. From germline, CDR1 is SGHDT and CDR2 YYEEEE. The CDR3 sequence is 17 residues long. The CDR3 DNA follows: TGTGCCAGCAGCTTGGAACAGGGAGCTCTCTCCTACAATGAGCAGTTCTTC. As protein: CASSLEQGALSYNEQFF.

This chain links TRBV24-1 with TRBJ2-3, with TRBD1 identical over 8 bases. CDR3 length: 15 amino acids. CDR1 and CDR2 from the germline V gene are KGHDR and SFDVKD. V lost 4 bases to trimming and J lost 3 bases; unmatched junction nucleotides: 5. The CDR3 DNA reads TGTGCCACCAGTGACACGGACAGGGTTACAGATACGCAGTATTTT. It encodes CATSDTDRVTDTQYF.